What follows describes a single T cell receptor (beta chain). Which antigen it targets is not known. No much larger clone exists at a distance of one base, and base qualities are not known. This sample was taken from a study of CD4 T cells in relation to SARS-CoV-2 and coronaviruses (dated by TCRdb to the early 2020s). With respect to the entire study: In the ViraFEST assay, PBMCs were cultured with antigen for nine to ten days, after which TCR beta CDR3s were sequenced to identify clonal expansions specific to the antigen. An HIV-1 Nef peptide pool or a no-peptide culture served as the negative reference condition. Using patient-derived lymphoblastoid cell lines, the shared crossreactive spike epitopes were mapped to their HLA restriction. At the level of individual TCR clonotypes, the study measured memory CD4+ T cell crossreactivity between SARS-CoV-2 spike protein and common cold coronavirus spike proteins. The Adaptive Biotechnologies TCR-sequencing kit was used to sequence samples from a few pre-COVID donors and the naive versus memory experiments, while other data came from Illumina-based sequencing. A different, Illumina-based TCR-beta assay was used to sequence expansion assays from other donors in the study.

CD4+ T cells from unexposed donors were collected before the COVID-19 pandemic (2011-2018). The EasySep CD4+ T cell isolation kit was used to isolate CD4+ T cells once the cultures had run for more than 8 days. As cell number allowed, CD4+ T cells from unexposed donors were tested for reactivity to SARS-CoV-2 S and N and to four common cold coronavirus spike pools. Each well received 2.2 million or so PBMCs, cultured in IMDM supplemented with roughly 5.3% human AB serum and about 9.2 IU/ml IL-2. Half of the culture medium was replaced with fresh IL-2-containing medium on days 3 and 7. Triplicate replicate wells were generally used for each peptide culture condition. Leukapheresis product for the unexposed donors was purchased commercially. Ficoll-Paque PLUS gradient centrifugation was used to isolate PBMCs from either whole blood or leukapheresis product. PBMCs were either cryopreserved at -140°C or used fresh in the expansion assay. The QIAamp Micro DNA Kit was used to extract genomic DNA from the CD4+ T cells.

The library was made by the immunoSEQ multiplex PCR assay. The study's processing was this. Preprocessing removed nonproductive sequences and CDR3s not starting with C, not ending with F or W, or shorter than 7 amino acids. The MANAFEST web app was used to call antigen-specific clonotypes on the basis of expansion compared with the reference and with other culture wells. A clone counted as positive if significantly expanded in 2 of 3 replicate wells versus the reference culture at FDR below 0.05. To be called positive, a clone also had to show significant expansion compared with every other tandem well and an odds ratio greater than 5. CDR3 homology was measured as pairwise Levenshtein distance, computed with the stringdist R package after trimming three terminal residues from each end. TCRdb stores this immuneACCESS table with in-frame sequences only. Part of the clones is absent; in the studies checked, under half of the shortfall reflects unresolved V genes, and no reason is known for the rest. From that table come the V and J calls and clone size; the DNA was used to work out D and trimming. The sample has 26,000 or so clones on record, 77% of them singletons. 15% to 20% of the sample is in the top ten clones.

General findings and caveats noted by the study authors: Significantly weaker SARS-CoV-2-driven expansion was shown by crossreactive clones than by monoreactive clones, consistent with antigenic imprinting. Because no donor provided both pre-pandemic and post-infection samples, tracing the source of pre-existing responses was limited. Since the crossreactivity analysis centred on spike protein, crossreactivity against other viral proteins was not assessed. Memory CD4+ clonotypes crossrecognizing SARS-CoV-2 and at least one common cold coronavirus spike were found in around 59% of donors. The study was limited by small numbers of patients and tested TCRs.

V is shortened by 6 bases, J by 8 bases, and the region joining them spans 11 bases. Counted from cysteine to phenylalanine, this CDR3 has 13 amino acids. Left in the record is the CDR3 DNA by itself, 39 bases read in frame from the first base. The specimen was CD4+ T cells from PBMCs, cultured in vitro. The rearranged chain carries TRBV12-3 or TRBV12-4 and TRBJ1-6; too little of a D gene remains to name it. The receptor comes from a human donor in good health. The DNA sequence is given as TGTGCCAGCAGCCTCCAGTCCGATTCACCCCTCCACTTT. Translation gives CASSLQSDSPLHF.